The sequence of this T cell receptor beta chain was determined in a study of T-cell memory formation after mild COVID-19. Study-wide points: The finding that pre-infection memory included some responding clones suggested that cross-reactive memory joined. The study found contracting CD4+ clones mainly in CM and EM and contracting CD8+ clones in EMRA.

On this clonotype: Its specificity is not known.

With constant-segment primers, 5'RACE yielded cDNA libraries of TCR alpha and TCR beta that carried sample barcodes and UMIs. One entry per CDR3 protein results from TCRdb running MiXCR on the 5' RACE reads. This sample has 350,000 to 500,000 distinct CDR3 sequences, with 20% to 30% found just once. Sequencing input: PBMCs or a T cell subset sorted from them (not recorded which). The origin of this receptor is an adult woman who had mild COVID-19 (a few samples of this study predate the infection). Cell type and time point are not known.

DNA for the CDR3: TGTGCCAGCACCACCGGGACTAGCATCGCCAATGAGCAGTTCTTC. This sequence encodes CASTTGTSIANEQFF. The V and J genes are TRBV9 and TRBJ2-1; 9 positions match TRBD2. The germline CDR1 and CDR2 sequences are SGDLS and YYNGEE. This CDR3 spans 15 amino acids. Germline trimming cut 6 bases from V and 6 bases from J; bases unmatched to any gene: 10. The full variable domain, completed using reference TRBV9 and TRBJ2-1, is DSGVTQTPKHLITATGQRVTLRCSPRSGDLSVYWYQQSLDQGLQFLIQYYNGEERAKGNILERFSAQQFPDLHSELNLSSLELGDSALYFCASTTGTSIANEQFFGPGTRLTVL.